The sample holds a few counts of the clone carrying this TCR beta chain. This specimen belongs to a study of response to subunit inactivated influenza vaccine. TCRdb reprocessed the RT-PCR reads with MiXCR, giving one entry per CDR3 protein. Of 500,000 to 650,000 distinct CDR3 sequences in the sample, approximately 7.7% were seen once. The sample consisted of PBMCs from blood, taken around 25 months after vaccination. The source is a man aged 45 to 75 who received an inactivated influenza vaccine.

CDR3 nucleotides: TGCGCCAGCAGCGGGCTGGGACAGGTCCCCACTGAAGCTTTCTTT. Its translation is CASSGLGQVPTEAFF. The V call is TRBV5-1, the J call TRBJ1-1, with 8 bases matching TRBD1. Germline V gene sequence: CDR1 SGHRS, CDR2 YFSETQ. V trimming: 4 bases; J trimming: 4 bases; junction bases outside the gene matches: 9. The CDR3 is made up of 15 amino acids.